This T cell receptor (beta chain) is drawn from a study of cytomegalovirus exposure and HLA in healthy donors. Study-level findings and limits: Analyses of presence and absence presupposed an approximately uniform sequencing depth across donors.

Remarks on this clone: The antigen is undetermined.

Germline-derived CDR1 and CDR2 are SGHDT and YYEEEE. The V end was cut by 2 bases, the J end by 0 bases, with 11 bases between. This CDR3 comprises 15 residues. PCR was performed using 60 Vbeta and 13 Jbeta primers. Sequenced by immunoSEQ multiplex PCR; TCRdb stores in-frame clones only, minus some. The sample has around 150,000 clones, more than 75% seen once. This TCR came from a male donor in good health and CMV-seronegative. The rearrangement joins TRBV5-6 to TRBJ1-2; D remains ambiguous. Specimen: PBMCs. CDR3 DNA: TGTGCCAGCAGCTTTTCGGTCCTAGCTAACTATGGCTACACCTTC. Amino acid sequence: CASSFSVLANYGYTF. Supplemented by reference TRBV5-6 and TRBJ1-2, the full variable domain reads DAGVTQSPTHLIKTRGQQVTLRCSPKSGHDTVSWYQQALGQGPQFIFQYYEEEERQRGNFPDRFSGHQFPNYSSELNVNALLLGDSALYLCASSFSVLANYGYTFGSGTRLTVV.